The entry below gives a single T cell receptor (beta chain) sequence along with its context. Its antigen remains undetermined. The instrument was a NextSeq 550. The Human TCR Profiling Kit (MiLaboratory) was used to prepare UMI-labeled 5' RACE TRB cDNA libraries. cDNA synthesis used the entire amount of extracted RNA, and PCR amplification then used the entire amount of cDNA produced. Libraries were prepared in parallel using an identical number of PCR cycles. Concerning the study's data processing: About 50,000 +/- 10,000 unique UMI-labeled TRB cDNA molecules per library were extracted with MIGEC and MiXCR, with at least two reads per UMI required. An average of roughly 40,000 +/- 10,000 functional in-frame TRB CDR3 nucleotide clonotypes without stop codons was found per library. After downsampling to 5000 UMI-labeled TRB molecules per sample, diversity metrics such as normalized Shannon-Wiener and Chao1 were calculated in VDJtools. For the central five CDR3 residues, VDJtools calculated physicochemical properties weighted by clonotype size, namely interaction energy, strength, volume and Kidera factor 4. After TCRdb reprocessed the reads, each CDR3 protein sequence was kept as one row, without DNA. The V and J calls come from TCRdb's annotation, not from the publication. This sample's listing comprises fewer than 95,000 distinct CDR3 sequences. The biggest ten clones account for about 1.5% of the sample.

For every CD8+ T cell subset, about 300,000 cells were flow-sorted straight into RLT lysis buffer, and each subset was sorted in triplicate. Naive CD8+ T cells were defined stringently as CD45RO-CCR7+CD27+CD95- to exclude memory contaminants. Peripheral blood mononuclear cells were isolated from buffy coats using standard density gradient centrifugation. Naive CXCR3-negative and CXCR3-positive CD8+ T cells were flow-sorted using a FACSAria III. Total RNA was extracted from sorted cells with an RNeasy Mini Kit. These data are taken from a study of CXCR3-negative and CXCR3-positive naive CD8 T cells (dated by TCRdb to between 2018 and 2020). The study in broad terms: In total, roughly 140 million TRB reads were obtained, which works out to roughly 1.5 +/- 0.3 million reads per library. Diversity and physicochemical repertoire analyses covered some ten donors pooled from two independent experiments. Naive subsets from roughly 5 donors and memory cells from 3 donors were included in the TRBV-TRBJ cluster analysis. Results the study describes overall, beyond this receptor: Because CXCR3 expression was partially decreased after cryopreservation, freshly isolated PBMCs were used for most assays. Naive CXCR3-negative and CXCR3-positive cells from the same donor showed similar TRBV-TRBJ usage, whereas memory cells showed distinct patterns. TRB CDR3s from CXCR3-positive naive cells showed higher hydrophobicity (lower Kidera factor 4), lower energy, and higher strength and volume indices than CXCR3-negative naive cells. Repertoire diversity was comparably high in both naive subsets but much lower in memory CD8+ T cells. Because surface CD5, which has been linked to self-reactivity in mice, was comparable between naive subsets, TCR interaction strength was also inferred from TRB CDR3 physicochemical properties.

The CDR3, from cysteine to phenylalanine, totals 17 residues. DNA is not recorded here. The germline V gene (reference sequence) provides CDR1 SEHNR and CDR2 FQNEAQ. The rearrangement joined TRBV7-9 to TRBJ2-1; the TCRdb call, TRBD1, lacks DNA for checking. The receptor's source is a human donor in good health. Some clones in this sample may be carry-over from other donors' samples. Sequencing input: naive CXCR3- CD8+ T cells from blood. The sample's cell subset or site label is to be understood as: CD45RO-CCR7+CD27+CD95- naive CD8+ T cells lacking CXCR3 (TNR3-). Here the CDR3 is given as CASSTDRDRGRPHEQFF.